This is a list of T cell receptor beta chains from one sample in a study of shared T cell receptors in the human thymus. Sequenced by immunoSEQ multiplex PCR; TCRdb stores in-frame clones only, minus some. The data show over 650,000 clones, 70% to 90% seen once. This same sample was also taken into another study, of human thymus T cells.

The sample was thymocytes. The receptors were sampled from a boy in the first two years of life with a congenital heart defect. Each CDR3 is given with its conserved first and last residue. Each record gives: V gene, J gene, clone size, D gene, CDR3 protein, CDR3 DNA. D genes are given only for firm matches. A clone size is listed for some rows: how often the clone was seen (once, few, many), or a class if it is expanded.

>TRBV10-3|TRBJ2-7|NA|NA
CAISATGLSSYEQYF
TGTGCCATCAGTGCCACGGGACTCAGCTCCTACGAGCAGTACTTC
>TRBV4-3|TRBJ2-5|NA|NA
CASSQESNSRGETQYF
TGCGCCAGCAGCCAAGAATCGAACAGCAGGGGAGAGACCCAGTACTTC
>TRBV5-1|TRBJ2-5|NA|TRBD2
CASSLGTSGGAVQETQYF
TGCGCCAGCAGCCTGGGGACTAGCGGGGGGGCAGTACAAGAGACCCAGTACTTC
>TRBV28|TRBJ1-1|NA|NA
CASSLWGSLGGTEAFF
TGTGCCAGCAGTTTATGGGGATCTCTCGGGGGCACTGAAGCTTTCTTT
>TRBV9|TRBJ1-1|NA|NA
CASSPGTAPGGTEAFF
TGTGCCAGCAGCCCCGGGACCGCACCCGGGGGCACTGAAGCTTTCTTT
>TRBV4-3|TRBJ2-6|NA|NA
CASSQDRLTGNPSGANVLTF
TGCGCCAGCAGCCAAGATCGACTCACAGGTAACCCCTCTGGGGCCAACGTCCTGACTTTC
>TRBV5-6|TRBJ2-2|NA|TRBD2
CASSLLLAGENTGELFF
TGTGCCAGCAGCTTGCTTCTAGCGGGGGAAAACACCGGGGAGCTGTTTTTT
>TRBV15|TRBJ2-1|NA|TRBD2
CATHSGTSGNNEQFF
TGTGCCACACACTCGGGGACTAGCGGGAATAATGAGCAGTTCTTC
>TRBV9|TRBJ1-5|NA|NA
CASSGSDSNQPQHF
TGTGCCAGCAGCGGATCAGATAGCAATCAGCCCCAGCATTTT
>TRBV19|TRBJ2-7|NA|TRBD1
CASSGRQGTGYEQYF
TGTGCCAGTAGTGGCCGACAGGGGACAGGCTACGAGCAGTACTTC
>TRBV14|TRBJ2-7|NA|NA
CASSQAPGTYEQYF
TGTGCCAGCAGCCAAGCCCCCGGGACCTACGAGCAGTACTTC
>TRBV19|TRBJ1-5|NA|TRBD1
CASSIETGGNQPQHF
TGTGCCAGTAGTATAGAGACAGGGGGCAATCAGCCCCAGCATTTT
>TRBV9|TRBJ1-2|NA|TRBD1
CASSVEGAPQGGYTF
TGTGCCAGCAGTGTAGAGGGGGCCCCCCAGGGTGGCTACACCTTC
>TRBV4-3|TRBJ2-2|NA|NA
CASSQNSKSGELFF
TGCGCCAGCAGCCAAAACTCTAAGTCCGGGGAGCTGTTTTTT
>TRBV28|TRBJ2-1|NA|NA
CASSPRTHSYNEQFF
TGTGCCAGCAGTCCGCGGACTCACTCCTACAATGAGCAGTTCTTC
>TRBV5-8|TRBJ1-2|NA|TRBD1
CASSLFRGGEANYGYTF
TGTGCCAGCAGCTTGTTTCGAGGGGGCGAAGCTAACTATGGCTACACCTTC
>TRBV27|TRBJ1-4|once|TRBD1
CASSGDRGSTTNEKLFF
TGTGCCAGCAGTGGAGACAGGGGCTCTACAACTAATGAAAAACTGTTTTTT
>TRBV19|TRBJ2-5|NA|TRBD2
CASGDYEETQYF
TGTGCCAGTGGGGACTATGAGGAGACCCAGTACTTC
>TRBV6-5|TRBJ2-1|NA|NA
CASSYHTSWDGNEQFF
TGTGCCAGCAGTTACCACACTAGCTGGGATGGCAATGAGCAGTTCTTC
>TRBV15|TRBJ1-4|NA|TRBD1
CATSSLRDRDLTNEKLFF
TGTGCCACCAGCAGTCTCCGGGACAGGGACTTGACTAATGAAAAACTGTTTTTT
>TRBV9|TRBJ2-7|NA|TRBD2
CASSEGLAGTYEQYF
TGTGCCAGCAGCGAGGGACTAGCGGGGACCTACGAGCAGTACTTC
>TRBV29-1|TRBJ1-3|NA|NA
CSAARDSSGNTIYF
TGCAGCGCCGCTAGAGACAGCTCTGGAAACACCATATATTTT
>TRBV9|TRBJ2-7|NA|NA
CASSVAKDSINEQYF
TGTGCCAGCAGCGTAGCCAAGGACAGCATCAACGAGCAGTACTTC
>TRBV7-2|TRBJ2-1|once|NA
CASSLAATGNDEQFF
TGTGCCAGCAGCTTAGCAGCGACAGGCAATGATGAGCAGTTCTTC
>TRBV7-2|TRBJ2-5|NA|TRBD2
CASSLNPEAGGKETQYF
TGTGCCAGCAGCTTAAATCCGGAGGCGGGGGGGAAAGAGACCCAGTACTTC
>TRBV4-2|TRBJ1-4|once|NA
CASSQDLATVNEKLFF
TGTGCCAGCAGCCAAGATTTAGCAACGGTTAATGAAAAACTGTTTTTT
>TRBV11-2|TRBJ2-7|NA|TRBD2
CASSLGSGGTYEQYF
TGTGCCAGCAGCTTAGGGAGCGGGGGGACCTACGAGCAGTACTTC
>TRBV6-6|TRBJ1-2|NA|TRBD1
CASSSQLRQGDYGYTF
TGTGCCAGCAGTTCCCAGTTGAGACAGGGTGACTATGGCTACACCTTC
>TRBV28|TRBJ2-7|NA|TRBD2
CASSLGEGKDSGYEQYF
TGTGCCAGCAGTCTCGGAGAGGGGAAGGATAGCGGGTACGAGCAGTACTTC
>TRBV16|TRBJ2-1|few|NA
CASSKQGWASGLSYNEQFF
TGTGCCAGCAGCAAACAGGGGTGGGCTAGCGGGCTCTCCTACAATGAGCAGTTCTTC
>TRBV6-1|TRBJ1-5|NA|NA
CASSHDSGNQPQHF
TGTGCCAGCAGTCACGACAGCGGCAATCAGCCCCAGCATTTT
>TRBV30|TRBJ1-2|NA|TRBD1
CAWSRDRDYYGYTF
TGTGCCTGGAGTCGGGACAGGGACTACTATGGCTACACCTTC
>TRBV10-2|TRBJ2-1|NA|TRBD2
CASRKGLAGGYNEQFF
TGCGCCAGCAGGAAGGGACTAGCGGGAGGATACAATGAGCAGTTCTTC
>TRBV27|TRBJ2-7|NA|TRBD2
CASSQRGGYEQYF
TGTGCCAGCAGTCAGCGGGGGGGGTACGAGCAGTACTTC
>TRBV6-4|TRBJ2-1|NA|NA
CASSDSIASHEQFF
TGTGCCAGCAGTGACTCCATAGCAAGCCATGAGCAGTTCTTC
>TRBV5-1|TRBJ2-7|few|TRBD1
CASSLGQGLEQYF
TGCGCCAGCAGCTTAGGACAGGGACTCGAGCAGTACTTC
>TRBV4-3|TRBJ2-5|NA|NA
CASSLRTETQYF
TGCGCCAGCAGCCTCAGAACCGAGACCCAGTACTTC
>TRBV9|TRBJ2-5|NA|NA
CASSANGVARETQYF
TGTGCCAGCAGCGCTAACGGGGTAGCGCGAGAGACCCAGTACTTC
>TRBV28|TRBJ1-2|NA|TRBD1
CASSLEWKGAHGYTF
TGTGCCAGCAGTTTAGAGTGGAAGGGGGCGCATGGCTACACCTTC
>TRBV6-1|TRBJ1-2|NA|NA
CASSAPGGGRSYTF
TGTGCCAGCAGCGCCCCCGGGGGGGGTAGAAGCTACACCTTC
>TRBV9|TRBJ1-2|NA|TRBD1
CASSADQGAENYGYTF
TGTGCCAGCAGCGCCGATCAGGGGGCGGAAAACTATGGCTACACCTTC